This T cell receptor beta chain was documented in a study of blood T cells in healthy people across ages. The study's findings and limits: Both naive CD4+ cell counts and diversity were greater in long-lived donors than in aged donors. Per-million-T-cell TCR beta diversity fell roughly linearly with age.

Germline CDR1 MNHEY, CDR2 SMNVEV (reference sequence). V gave up 6 bases and J gave up 0 bases, with 9 bases separating them. The CDR3 is 14 amino acids. This clonotype was observed a single time. Its antigen is undetermined. Next came a second PCR, run for roughly 6 to 11 cycles, which used a sample-barcoded 5' primer along with a J-beta primer mix. Each CDR3 protein is one row after TCRdb ran MiXCR on the 5' RACE reads. The table shows around 990,000 distinct CDR3 sequences, with 35% to 40% occurring only once. V usage is TRBV27 and J usage is TRBJ1-5, with a weak D call TRBD1 (5 bases). Sequences were obtained from blood. The clonotype comes from a man younger than 35 in good health. CDR3 coding DNA: TGTGCCAGCAGATATACAGGTAGCAATCAGCCCCAGCATTTT. It codes for CASRYTGSNQPQHF.